The rows below give T cell receptor beta chains drawn from one sample of a study of CD8 T cells in ankylosing spondylitis. One entry per CDR3 protein results from TCRdb running MiXCR on the 5' RACE reads. The sample yields more than 150,000 distinct CDR3 sequences, roughly 18% seen once. Specimen: blood, either unsorted or a sorted T cell fraction (not recorded which). The receptor set was obtained from a male donor aged 5-30 years with ankylosing spondylitis or in good health (not recorded which). CDR3s include the opening cysteine and the closing phenylalanine or tryptophan. A D gene is named only where the DNA matches it firmly. Clone sizes are given selectively: once, few, many, or a class where the clone is expanded.

D gene	CDR3 length	V gene	J gene	clone size	CDR3 protein	CDR3 DNA
.	14	TRBV12-2	TRBJ1-2	.	CASRGRTGIRGYTF	TGTGCAAGTCGCGGGCGGACAGGGATACGAGGCTACACCTTC
.	14	TRBV12-5	TRBJ1-5	many	CASGLNSPNQPQHF	TGTGCTAGTGGTTTGAACAGCCCCAATCAGCCCCAGCATTTT
TRBD2	18	TRBV6-5	TRBJ2-6	many	CASRITSGSNSGANVLTF	TGTGCCAGCCGCATCACTAGCGGAAGCAACTCTGGGGCCAACGTCCTGACTTTC
TRBD2	15	TRBV20-1	TRBJ2-3	many	CSALLRETRTDTQYF	TGCAGTGCTCTATTGCGGGAGACTAGAACAGATACGCAGTATTTT
.	12	TRBV7-3	TRBJ2-7	many	CASSLQKGPKYF	TGTGCCAGCAGCTTACAAAAGGGCCCCAAGTACTTC
.	13	TRBV18	TRBJ1-2	many	CASSPGAVNGYTF	TGTGCCAGCTCACCAGGGGCAGTAAATGGCTACACCTTC
.	13	TRBV5-5	TRBJ1-2	few	CASSSGANYGYTF	TGTGCCAGCAGCTCAGGGGCTAACTATGGCTACACCTTC
TRBD2	15	TRBV27	TRBJ2-1	.	CASSPTGTSGRGEFF	TGTGCCAGCAGTCCGACCGGGACTAGCGGGAGGGGTGAGTTCTTC
.	11	TRBV20-1	TRBJ2-5	few	CSAPVVRDQYF	TGCAGTGCTCCAGTCGTTCGGGACCAGTACTTC
.	14	TRBV3-1	TRBJ1-5	many	CASSQGYSNQPQHF	TGTGCCAGCAGCCAGGGGTATAGCAATCAGCCCCAGCATTTT
TRBD2	17	TRBV15	TRBJ2-1	many	CATSRGLAGPSYNEQFF	TGTGCCACCAGCAGGGGACTAGCGGGCCCCTCCTACAATGAGCAGTTCTTC
TRBD2	14	TRBV29-1	TRBJ2-5	many	CSVARGGGQETQYF	TGCAGCGTTGCCCGGGGCGGGGGCCAAGAGACCCAGTACTTC
.	17	TRBV3-1	TRBJ2-2	many	CASSPRGGEEYTGELFF	TGTGCCAGCAGCCCGCGGGGCGGCGAGGAGTACACCGGGGAGCTGTTTTTT
.	14	TRBV6-5	TRBJ2-5	many	CASSRTGYQETQYF	TGTGCCAGCAGTCGTACGGGTTACCAAGAGACCCAGTACTTC
TRBD2	15	TRBV27	TRBJ2-7	few	CASTLGTSGSYEQYF	TGTGCCAGCACCCTCGGGACTAGCGGGAGTTACGAGCAGTACTTC
.	15	TRBV5-5	TRBJ2-2	many	CASSPRGYNTGELFF	TGTGCCAGCAGCCCTAGGGGCTATAACACCGGGGAGCTGTTTTTT
.	12	TRBV6-2/TRBV6-3	TRBJ2-7	many	CASSRQVYEQYF	TGTGCCAGCAGCCGACAGGTGTACGAGCAGTACTTC
TRBD1	16	TRBV18	TRBJ2-1	few	CASSPPGTGSHNEQFF	TGTGCCAGCTCACCACCCGGGACAGGGAGCCACAATGAGCAGTTCTTC
TRBD2	12	TRBV24-1	TRBJ2-1	many	CATSVAGGRSFF	TGTGCCACCAGTGTAGCGGGAGGTCGGTCGTTCTTC
.	16	TRBV6-6	TRBJ2-1	.	CASSYSLGDSYNEQFF	TGTGCCAGCAGTTACTCGCTTGGTGACTCCTACAATGAGCAGTTCTTC
TRBD2	15	TRBV5-1	TRBJ2-7	.	CASSLGLADTYEQYF	TGCGCCAGCAGCTTGGGACTAGCGGATACCTACGAGCAGTACTTC
.	14	TRBV5-1	TRBJ1-1	many	CASSLVERYTEAFF	TGCGCCAGCAGCTTGGTAGAAAGATACACTGAAGCTTTCTTT
.	11	TRBV20-1	TRBJ1-1	.	CSVSWSTEAFF	TGCAGTGTATCATGGAGCACTGAAGCTTTCTTT
TRBD1	16	TRBV12-3/TRBV12-4	TRBJ1-2	many	CASSSRPTGGNYGYTF	TGTGCCAGCAGTTCCCGACCGACAGGGGGCAACTATGGCTACACCTTC
.	13	TRBV18	TRBJ2-4	many	CASSPRKGDIQYF	TGTGCCAGCTCACCACGAAAGGGGGACATTCAGTACTTC
.	15	TRBV7-9	TRBJ2-3	many	CASSRWGVRRGTQYF	TGTGCCAGCAGCCGTTGGGGGGTGAGACGGGGGACGCAGTATTTT
TRBD2	16	TRBV28	TRBJ2-7	many	CASSTDRDYFPYEQYF	TGTGCCAGCAGTACAGACCGGGACTACTTTCCCTACGAGCAGTACTTC
.	13	TRBV6-5	TRBJ2-5	many	CASSNGVGETQYF	TGTGCCAGCAGTAACGGGGTTGGGGAGACCCAGTACTTC
.	15	TRBV12-3/TRBV12-4	TRBJ2-3	many	CASSWQDYEADTQYF	TGTGCCAGCAGTTGGCAAGATTACGAGGCAGATACGCAGTATTTT
.	16	TRBV4-1	TRBJ1-4	many	CASSQFGLSGAEKLFF	TGCGCCAGCAGCCAGTTTGGCCTATCGGGGGCTGAAAAACTGTTTTTT
TRBD2	12	TRBV29-1	TRBJ2-1	few	CSVPGLAGEQFF	TGCAGCGTACCGGGACTAGCGGGTGAGCAGTTCTTC
.	13	TRBV19	TRBJ1-1	.	CASRGRTNTEAFF	TGTGCCAGTAGAGGCAGGACGAACACTGAAGCTTTCTTT
TRBD2	17	TRBV7-9	TRBJ2-1	many	CASSSRTRTRLYNEQFF	TGTGCCAGCAGCTCCCGGACACGGACTAGGCTCTACAATGAGCAGTTCTTC
.	13	TRBV6-5	TRBJ2-1	few	CASSYESYNEQFF	TGTGCCAGCAGTTACGAGTCCTACAATGAGCAGTTCTTC
.	16	TRBV7-6	TRBJ2-3	.	CASSPDGVPSTDTQYF	TGTGCCAGCAGTCCGGATGGGGTACCCAGCACAGATACGCAGTATTTT